One and the same sample provided the 21 T cell receptor beta chains below, sequenced in a study of identical twins. TCRdb re-derived calls from the 5' RACE reads in MiXCR, one entry per CDR3 protein. Here the sample spans over 500,000 distinct CDR3 sequences, approximately 22% being singletons. The data were also submitted as part of a second study, on T cells expressing NK-cell markers.

Sequenced input: CD4+ T cells sorted from blood. These receptors were collected from a woman aged 18-29 years in good health.

V is TRBV18 and J is TRBJ1-2; D remains unclear. Germline V lookup: CDR1 KGHSH, CDR2 LQKENI. V was trimmed by 5 bases and J by 2 bases, leaving 12 bases between them. The CDR3 spans 14 residues. In DNA, the CDR3 is TGTGCCAGCTCAGAACGTAGGTCCAACTATGGCTACACCTTC. Translation gives CASSERRSNYGYTF.

This clonotype showed up many times. Germline and junction disagree at one end, which may indicate a read error. The rearrangement uses TRBV7-9 and TRBJ2-7; the match to TRBD1 covers 7 bases. The CDR3 is made up of 13 amino acids. Germline CDR1 is SEHNR and CDR2 is FQNEAQ (reference sequence). The CDR3 reads CASTLGGPVEQYF. As DNA, the CDR3 is TGTGCCAGCACCTTAGGGGGCCCCGTCGAGCAGTACTTC.

In the case of this clonotype: One junction end disagrees with the germline gene, perhaps due to a read error. The gene calls are TRBV7-9 and TRBJ1-1, with D hard to call. Per the germline V gene, CDR1 is SEHNR and CDR2 is FQNEAQ (reference sequence). This CDR3 contains 11 residues. CDR3 amino acids: CTSSFSTEAFF. The CDR3 bases are TGTACCAGCAGCTTCTCCACTGAAGCTTTCTTT.

The sample holds a few counts of this clonotype. The gene calls are TRBV20-1 and TRBJ2-3; 11 bases fit TRBD2. The V and J ends lost 0 bases and 3 bases, in that order; junction bases with no gene match: 8. Germline CDR1 reads DFQATT; CDR2 reads SNEGSKA (reference sequence). CDR3 length: 17 residues. DNA for the CDR3: TGCAGTGCTAGAGATCTACGGCTAGCGGGGGGTACAGATACGCAGTATTTT. Residues: CSARDLRLAGGTDTQYF.

This clonotype came up a few times. V gene TRBV7-2 combines with J gene TRBJ2-1; 11 nucleotides match TRBD1. The CDR3 has 15 residues. Germline V lookup: CDR1 SGHTA, CDR2 FQGNSA. V shed 5 bases and J 7 bases; nucleotides not matched to a gene: 7. CDR3 in DNA: TGTGCCAGCAGCCTCGGGACAGGGGGAACAAATGAGCAGTTCTTC. Translated: CASSLGTGGTNEQFF.

This clonotype was seen repeatedly, ten times or more. This rearrangement joins TRBV29-1 to TRBJ1-2, with D unclear. Germline V CDR1 and CDR2: SQVTM, ANQGSEA. The CDR3 is made up of 11 amino acids. The germline V and J ends were trimmed by 7 bases and 4 bases, with 10 bases remaining between them. The CDR3 is CSAGGSYGYTF. CDR3 DNA sequence: TGCAGCGCTGGAGGCTCCTATGGCTACACCTTC. Using reference TRBV29-1 and TRBJ1-2 for the parts outside the CDR3, the full variable domain is SAVISQKPSRDICQRGTSLTIQCQVDSQVTMMFWYRQQPGQSLTLIATANQGSEATYESGFVIDKFPISRPNLTFSTLTVSNMSPEDSSIYLCSAGGSYGYTFGSGTRLTVV.

This clonotype was observed a few times. The chain links TRBV20-1 to TRBJ2-7; TRBD2 is a possible D gene (6 bases). CDR3 length: 13 amino acids. CDR1 is DFQATT, CDR2 SNEGSKA, per germline (reference sequence). The ends were cut back, 3 bases at V and 4 bases at J, with 13 bases in the middle. The CDR3 spells CSAREGSLYEQYF. The CDR3 DNA reads as TGCAGTGCTAGGGAGGGCAGCCTATACGAGCAGTACTTC.

The V and J genes are TRBV5-1 and TRBJ2-7; D is ambiguous. Germline CDR1 SGHRS, CDR2 YFSETQ. The CDR3 extends over 13 amino acids. V lost 5 bases and J 6 bases, leaving 15 bases between the germline ends. CDR3 region: CASRHEPSVEQYF. In DNA form, the CDR3 reads TGCGCCAGCAGGCACGAACCCTCAGTCGAGCAGTACTTC.

This clonotype was counted at least ten times. This chain joins TRBV12-3 or TRBV12-4 and TRBJ2-7, with D maybe TRBD1 (5 bases). The CDR3 sequence is 12 residues long. V lost 6 bases, J lost 3 bases, and 9 bases lay in between. The CDR3, as DNA: TGTGCCAGCAGCAGACAGTTCTACGAGCAGTACTTC. Protein sequence: CASSRQFYEQYF.

The V call is TRBV24-1, the J call TRBJ2-1, with 10 bases identical to TRBD2. Germline V lookup: CDR1 KGHDR, CDR2 SFDVKD. This CDR3 is 17 amino acids long. V dropped 2 bases and J dropped 6; count of bases not matched to a gene: 9. CDR3 amino acids: CATSDSQAGGPINEQFF. CDR3 in DNA: TGTGCCACCAGTGATTCACAAGCGGGAGGGCCTATCAATGAGCAGTTCTTC.

This clonotype occurred a few times. The chain recombines TRBV15 with TRBJ1-2, with D possibly matching TRBD1 (5 bases). Germline values: CDR1 LNHNV, CDR2 YYDKDF (reference sequence). The CDR3 spans 15 residues. Trimming shortened V by 2 bases and J by 0 bases, and 10 bases separated the two germline ends. Here the CDR3 reads CATSRNRGSNYGYTF. CDR3 nucleotide sequence: TGTGCCACCAGCAGAAATCGGGGGTCTAACTATGGCTACACCTTC.

This clonotype was observed a few times. This sequence joins TRBV6-1 and TRBJ2-7; no reliable D call. The CDR3 covers 13 residues. CDR1 and CDR2 from the germline V gene are MNHNS and SASEGT. Trimming shortened V by 7 bases and J by 2 bases, and 12 bases separated the two germline ends. The CDR3 sequence: CASTSRHPYEQYF. The CDR3, as DNA: TGTGCCAGCACCTCCCGGCACCCCTACGAGCAGTACTTC.

This clonotype was detected a few times. The J gene is TRBJ1-1, the V gene TRBV20-1; 8 bases match TRBD1. CDR3 size: 14 residues. J was trimmed by 7 bases and V by 3 bases; bases with no gene match: 10. The germline CDR1 and CDR2 sequences are DFQATT and SNEGSKA (reference sequence). The CDR3 sequence is CSASRGRGGSEAFF. The DNA for the CDR3 is TGCAGTGCTAGCAGGGGGCGCGGTGGGAGTGAAGCTTTCTTT.

This chain connects TRBV6-2 or TRBV6-3 to TRBJ2-7; no clear D. In germline, CDR1 is MNHEY, CDR2 SVGEGT. With 4 bases removed from V and 2 bases from J, the gap between germline ends came to 12 bases. The CDR3 length is 14 residues. The CDR3 spells CASSFSDGPYEQYF. The CDR3 coding sequence is TGTGCCAGCAGTTTCTCGGACGGACCCTACGAGCAGTACTTC.

This clonotype has a handful of counts. The rearrangement uses TRBV5-6 and TRBJ2-2; tentatively, D is TRBD2 (6 bases). In germline, CDR1 is SGHDT, CDR2 YYEEEE. The CDR3 contains 16 residues. V lost 3 bases and J 0 bases, leaving 12 bases between the germline ends. CDR3 nucleotide sequence: TGTGCCAGCAGCTCGTTTTGGGGGGCGAACACCGGGGAGCTGTTTTTT. Translation: CASSSFWGANTGELFF.

The chain links TRBV20-1 to TRBJ2-7; 8 nucleotides agree with TRBD2. The CDR3 is 14 residues long. V lost 5 bases to trimming and J lost 4 bases; unmatched junction nucleotides: 10. CDR1 and CDR2 from the germline V gene are DFQATT and SNEGSKA (reference sequence). CDR3 bases: TGCAGTGCTCTGGGGGCGGGAGGATGGTACGAGCAGTACTTC. Its protein product is CSALGAGGWYEQYF.

The table lists this clonotype with a few counts. The V and J genes are TRBV20-1 and TRBJ2-7, with D possibly being TRBD1 (6 bases). The germline V gene has CDR1 DFQATT and CDR2 SNEGSKA (reference sequence). V was shortened by 6 bases and J by 3 bases, with 18 bases between the two germline ends. CDR3 size: 14 residues. The CDR3 DNA follows: TGCAGTGCCACTGAAGGGGGAGAATACTACGAGCAGTACTTC. Translating it yields CSATEGGEYYEQYF.

In nucleotides, the CDR3 is TGTGCCACCTCAGGGACAGCCTATAATTCACCCCTCCACTTT. Its protein is CATSGTAYNSPLHF. The chain couples TRBV19 to TRBJ1-6; 7 positions match TRBD1. This CDR3 is built from 14 residues. V dropped 10 bases and J dropped 2; count of bases not matched to a gene: 5. Germline-derived CDR1 and CDR2 are LNHDA and SQIVND (reference sequence).

This clonotype was seen a handful of times. V gene TRBV27 combines with J gene TRBJ1-5; D is undetermined. Trimming took off 6 bases at V and 4 bases at J, with 7 bases between the two ends. CDR3 length: 12 residues. The germline CDR1 and CDR2 sequences are MNHEY and SMNVEV (reference sequence). CDR3 loop: CASRAENQPQHF. CDR3 sequence (DNA): TGTGCCAGCAGGGCCGAGAATCAGCCCCAGCATTTT.

This clonotype was seen only a few times. V gene TRBV19 combines with J gene TRBJ1-5; D is unclear. The germline V gene has CDR1 LNHDA and CDR2 SQIVND (reference sequence). Trimming pared 8 bases from V and 0 bases from J, leaving 14 bases between. This CDR3 is 15 amino acids long. Here the CDR3 reads CASSTGSYSNQPQHF. The CDR3 DNA reads as TGTGCCAGTTCCACCGGGTCCTATAGCAATCAGCCCCAGCATTTT.

There are a few counts of this clonotype. V and J are TRBV6-5 and TRBJ2-5; no firm D call. CDR3 length: 15 residues. The V gene's germline CDR1 is MNHEY and CDR2 SVGAGI. Between the trimmed V and J ends, which lost 5 bases and 5 bases, there was a span of 18 bases. CDR3 DNA: TGTGCCAGCAGTACTGCCTTATCCAGAAGGGAGACCCAGTACTTC. Translation: CASSTALSRRETQYF.